This TCR beta chain was sequenced during a study of blood T cell repertoires in COVID-19. Across the study: Samples of COVID-19 (acute and convalescent) were obtained from the United States, Italy and Spain. The cDNA or gDNA used as material had been derived from T cells, B-cell-depleted T cells, or PBMCs.

The J segment lost 0 bases and the V segment lost 4 bases, leaving 5 bases of the junction unmatched. The germline CDR1 and CDR2 sequences are SQVTM and ANQGSEA. The CDR3 has 14 residues. Some clones are missing from TCRdb's copy, which holds only in-frame ones; the method was immunoSEQ multiplex PCR. Of 470,000 or so clones listed, around 89% were seen once; the top ten hold more than 4%. This clonotype was sampled from a woman in her 30s with acute or convalescent COVID-19. Sequencing was performed on peripheral blood. This chain links TRBV29-1 with TRBJ1-1; 7 bases map to TRBD1. The CDR3 nucleotides read TGCAGCGTTGTACAGGGGATGCTGAACACTGAAGCTTTCTTT. This gives the protein CSVVQGMLNTEAFF.